Listed below are T cell receptor beta chains from one sample, sequenced in a study of beta chain features in type 1 diabetes. Assay used: immunoSEQ multiplex PCR; TCRdb lists only in-frame clones, some missing. This sample has more than 300,000 clones; 10% to 15% occur once, and the top ten carry approximately 0.011%. The source material was naive CD4+ T cells from blood. The origin of the receptors is a woman between 18 and 29 years old with type 1 diabetes. CDR3s leave out the opening cysteine and the closing phenylalanine or tryptophan.

v_call	j_call	cdr3_aa
TRBV11-3	TRBJ1-1	ASSLGGAGTEAF
TRBV29-1	TRBJ2-3	SVASGGVWDTQY
TRBV7-9	TRBJ1-5	ASSPGAANQPQH
TRBV7-2	TRBJ1-6	ASTRSTGRYNSPLH
TRBV28	TRBJ2-3	ASSLGQGAGDTQY
TRBV19	TRBJ1-1	ASTPLGQGGTEAF
TRBV5-4	TRBJ2-2	ASSPGGQRGVTGELF
TRBV18	TRBJ2-7	ASSPPGQTYEQY
TRBV11-2	TRBJ2-5	ASERGAETQY
TRBV29-1	TRBJ2-5	SVEDLSEGRGSQETQY
TRBV11-2	TRBJ2-7	ASSLESGYYEQY
TRBV19	TRBJ2-3	ASRTSGTDTQY
TRBV30	TRBJ2-7	AWRGGGNVEQY
TRBV18	TRBJ2-1	ASSPLADHEQF
TRBV7-2	TRBJ2-7	ASSLVLAGGVGSYEQY
TRBV7-2	TRBJ2-4	ASSLVNSGGPENIQY
TRBV30	TRBJ2-1	AWSVLAGVEQF
TRBV18	TRBJ1-1	ASSPRQGNTEAF
TRBV6-5	TRBJ2-4	ASRPDAGTGIEGY
TRBV29-1	TRBJ2-7	SVGSFVRGAGEQY
TRBV2	TRBJ1-4	ASKNQGTTNEKLF
TRBV7-2	TRBJ2-1	ASSFEDLYNEQF
TRBV7-2	TRBJ1-1	ASRFIGGQGAEAF
TRBV7-2	TRBJ1-5	ASGRQGNQPQH
TRBV20-1	TRBJ1-2	SAGTDGYT
TRBV4-1	TRBJ2-1	ASSQGQNSYNEQF
TRBV19	TRBJ1-5	ASTKGQGNQPQH
TRBV9	TRBJ1-1	ASSVAGGRTEAF
TRBV30	TRBJ2-7	AWSFSGIHEQY
TRBV2	TRBJ2-5	ASRRGPGETQY
TRBV5-4	TRBJ2-5	ASSLVGLAGQETQY
TRBV5-4	TRBJ2-6	ASSALAVKGSGANVLT
TRBV28	TRBJ2-5	ASSLLGGRGQTQY
TRBV5-4	TRBJ2-7	ASSRPDSHYEQY
TRBV6-6	TRBJ2-3	ASSPRESDTQY
TRBV7-9	TRBJ2-3	ASRTGLLSTDTQY
TRBV7-2	TRBJ1-1	ASSLTGLKDTEAF
TRBV23-1	TRBJ2-1	ASSKSQGLEQF
TRBV13	TRBJ2-7	ASSLEVGRGFQY
TRBV9	TRBJ2-5	ASSVDLASETQY
TRBV11-3	TRBJ2-3	ASSLGGRGDTQY
TRBV7-9	TRBJ2-1	ASNQLAGVGDDEQF
TRBV10-3	TRBJ2-7	ALGTGDPGEQY
TRBV9	TRBJ2-7	ASGSAGSSYEQY
TRBV7-9	TRBJ1-2	ASSPNHLTGGPNYGYT
TRBV21-1	TRBJ2-2	ARAERLPGELF
TRBV7-3	TRBJ2-1	ASSLGLALGEQF